These T cell receptor beta chains were read from a single sample in a study of blood T cell repertoires in COVID-19. The table came from immunoSEQ multiplex PCR; TCRdb's copy has only in-frame clones and leaves some out. The top ten hold approximately 2.1% of the sample, which has roughly 200,000 clones, roughly nine tenths seen once. The sequencing input was PBMCs or T cells enriched from blood (not recorded which). These receptors were obtained from a woman aged 40 to 50 with acute COVID-19. CDR3s include the opening cysteine and the closing phenylalanine or tryptophan. D genes are given only for firm matches. Clone size is shown for a subset of rows, as once, few, many or a class of expanded clone.

cdr3_nt cdr3_aa clone_size v_call d_call j_call
TGTGCCAGCTCACCACCGTCCGGGAACGAGCAGTACTTC CASSPPSGNEQYF NA TRBV18 NA TRBJ2-7
TGTGCCACCAGTGAAGCGACAGGGCCAGCCTACAATGAGCAGTTCTTC CATSEATGPAYNEQFF once TRBV24-1 TRBD1 TRBJ2-1
TGTGCCGGGGCGGGGGGGAGGCCGAGAGTCAACACCGGGGAGCTGTTTTTT CAGAGGRPRVNTGELFF NA TRBV27 TRBD2 TRBJ2-2
TGTGCCAGCAGCTTGTGGGTACTAGGCGCTTACGTCTTGGAGCAGTACTTC CASSLWVLGAYVLEQYF NA TRBV5-6 NA TRBJ2-7
TGTGCCAGCAGCACCAGACTAGCGGGTCTCACAGATACGCAGTATTTT CASSTRLAGLTDTQYF NA TRBV11-2 TRBD2 TRBJ2-3
TGTGCCAGCAGCCGAAGGACAATCGGGGAGACCCAGTACTTC CASSRRTIGETQYF NA TRBV5-8 NA TRBJ2-5
TGCGCCAGCAGCCTGATTGGGGGCCGGGACAGGGACTACGAGCAGTACTTC CASSLIGGRDRDYEQYF NA TRBV5-1 TRBD1 TRBJ2-7
TGTGCCATCACAACCGGGAATTATAATTCACCCCTCCACTTT CAITTGNYNSPLHF NA TRBV6-6 NA TRBJ1-6
TGCGCCAGCAGCGACGGACTAGCCAGGGAGCAGTTCTTC CASSDGLAREQFF NA TRBV5-1 TRBD2 TRBJ2-1
TGCGCCAGCAGCCAAGTAGGGCGGGGGGTTCAAGAGACCCAGTACTTC CASSQVGRGVQETQYF NA TRBV4-1 TRBD2 TRBJ2-5
TGTGCCAGTAGTATCCGGAAAGCGGGAGTATCGAACACCGGGGAGCTGTTTTTT CASSIRKAGVSNTGELFF NA TRBV19 TRBD2 TRBJ2-2
TGTGCCAGCAGCTTTCCCGGGACAGGGAAGATCGATGAGCAGTTCTTC CASSFPGTGKIDEQFF NA TRBV7-9 TRBD1 TRBJ2-1
TGTGCCAGCAGTTACTCGGGGGGGAGCAGATCCTACGAGCAGTACTTC CASSYSGGSRSYEQYF NA TRBV6-2/TRBV6-3 TRBD2 TRBJ2-7
TGTGCCAGCAGTTCCTCGGGGGGGACTGAAGCTTTCTTT CASSSSGGTEAFF NA TRBV11-1 NA TRBJ1-1
TGTGCCAGCAGTCAAAGGGGGGGTTCCTACAATGAGCAGTTCTTC CASSQRGGSYNEQFF NA TRBV27 NA TRBJ2-1
TGTGCCAGCAGCTCGCAGGGGTCGGGTACTGAAGCTTTCTTT CASSSQGSGTEAFF NA TRBV7-2 NA TRBJ1-1
TGTGCCAGCAGTTATTTCGGGACAGATACGCAGTATTTT CASSYFGTDTQYF NA TRBV6-6 NA TRBJ2-3
TGTGCCAGCAGCGCCTCCGGTCGCGGGGGACTAGCGGGGGCGGAGACCCAGTACTTC CASSASGRGGLAGAETQYF NA TRBV9 TRBD2 TRBJ2-5
TGTGCCAGCAGTCCTTGGACAGGGGGCAATCAGCCCCAGCATTTT CASSPWTGGNQPQHF once TRBV6-5 TRBD1 TRBJ1-5
TGTGCCAGCAGCCCCACAGACACCCCCGTGTACGAGCAGTACTTC CASSPTDTPVYEQYF NA TRBV9 NA TRBJ2-7
TGTGCGGCGGGGGGCAGGGATCTGGGTGAGCAGTTCTTC CAAGGRDLGEQFF NA TRBV30 TRBD2 TRBJ2-1
TGCGCCAGCTTAACGGTTCCGCAGGGGAACACCGGGGAGCTGTTTTTT CASLTVPQGNTGELFF NA TRBV10-2 NA TRBJ2-2
TGTGCCAGCAGCTTGAGTATACAGGGGGCAAGGAAGCCCCAGCATTTT CASSLSIQGARKPQHF NA TRBV5-8 TRBD1 TRBJ1-5
TGTGCCAGCAGCCCGGACTGGGATGGCAATCAGCCCCAGCATTTT CASSPDWDGNQPQHF NA TRBV6-5 NA TRBJ1-5
TGTGCCAGCAGCTTAGCGGAGGGTGTCGACAGGGAGCTGTTTTTT CASSLAEGVDRELFF NA TRBV7-9 NA TRBJ2-2
TGTGCCAGCAGCAGACAGGGGGCGATCACAGATACGCAGTATTTT CASSRQGAITDTQYF once TRBV5-5 TRBD1 TRBJ2-3
TGTGCCAGCACCTTACAAGGGGGTGATACCATATATTTT CASTLQGGDTIYF once TRBV6-4 NA TRBJ1-3
TGTGCCAGCACCGGGCGGCTTAGCGGGAGGAGGGGCACAGATACGCAGTATTTT CASTGRLSGRRGTDTQYF NA TRBV2 TRBD2 TRBJ2-3
TGTGCCTGGGGCCCTCTGGGCGGGGCGAACACCGGGGAGCTGTTTTTT CAWGPLGGANTGELFF NA TRBV30 NA TRBJ2-2
TGTGCCAGCAGCCGAGCGGGACAAGAGCAGTACTTC CASSRAGQEQYF NA TRBV3-1/TRBV3-2 NA TRBJ2-7
TGTGCTAGCAAGGGACTAGCAGCATACAATGAGCAGTTCTTC CASKGLAAYNEQFF NA TRBV12-5 TRBD2 TRBJ2-1
TGTGCCAGTAGTTCAGGGCCCAGGGTCGACTATGGCTACACCTTC CASSSGPRVDYGYTF NA TRBV19 NA TRBJ1-2
TGTGCCAAAACTAATGACCCCAGGGTGTTATACTACGAGCAGTACTTC CAKTNDPRVLYYEQYF NA TRBV27 NA TRBJ2-7
TGTGCCAGCAGCCAAGACACGGCAGGGGGCTTGGATCAGCCCCAGCATTTT CASSQDTAGGLDQPQHF NA TRBV4-2 TRBD1 TRBJ1-5
TGTGCCACCAGCAGAGGGGCGCTGAGCACAGATACGCAGTATTTT CATSRGALSTDTQYF NA TRBV15 NA TRBJ2-3